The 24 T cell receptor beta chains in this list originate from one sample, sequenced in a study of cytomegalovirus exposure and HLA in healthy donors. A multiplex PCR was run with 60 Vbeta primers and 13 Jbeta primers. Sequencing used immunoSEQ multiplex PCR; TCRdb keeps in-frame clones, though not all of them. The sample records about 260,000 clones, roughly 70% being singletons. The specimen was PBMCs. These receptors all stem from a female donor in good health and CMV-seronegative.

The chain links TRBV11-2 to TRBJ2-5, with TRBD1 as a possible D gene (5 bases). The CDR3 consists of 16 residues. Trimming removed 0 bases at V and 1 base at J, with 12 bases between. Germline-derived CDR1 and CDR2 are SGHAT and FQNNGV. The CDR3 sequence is CASSLEVAGPQETQYF. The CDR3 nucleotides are TGTGCCAGCAGCTTAGAGGTCGCAGGGCCCCAAGAGACCCAGTACTTC.

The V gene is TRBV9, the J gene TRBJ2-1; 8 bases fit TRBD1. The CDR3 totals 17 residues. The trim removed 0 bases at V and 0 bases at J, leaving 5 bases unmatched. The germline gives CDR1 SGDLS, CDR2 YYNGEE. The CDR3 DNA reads TGTGCCAGCAGCGTAGGACAGGGGCTTAGCTCCTACAATGAGCAGTTCTTC. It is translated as CASSVGQGLSSYNEQFF.

The CDR3 region is CASSLNPRAGGRNEQFF. The CDR3 DNA sequence: TGTGCCAGCAGCTTAAACCCCCGGGCGGGAGGAAGGAATGAGCAGTTCTTC. The rearrangement links TRBV11-2 to TRBJ2-1, with 8 nucleotides matching TRBD2. Germline CDR1 and CDR2: SGHAT and FQNNGV. The ends lost 2 bases at V and 7 bases at J; junction bases unmatched: 13. The CDR3 runs to 17 residues.

CDR3 loop: CASRDGLAGVETQYF. CDR3 in DNA: TGCGCCAGCAGGGACGGACTAGCGGGAGTGGAGACCCAGTACTTC. The gene calls are TRBV10-2 and TRBJ2-5; TRBD2 matches at 13 bases. The germline gives CDR1 WSHSY, CDR2 SAAADI. The junction had 6 bases not matched to a gene; V was cut back by 6 bases and J by 5 bases. This CDR3 region has 15 residues.

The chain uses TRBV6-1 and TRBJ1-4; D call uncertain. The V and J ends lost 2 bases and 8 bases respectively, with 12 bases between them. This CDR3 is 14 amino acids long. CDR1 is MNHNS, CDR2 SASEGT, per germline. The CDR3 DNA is TGTGCCAGCAGTGAACGAACGGGAGGGGAAAAACTGTTTTTT. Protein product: CASSERTGGEKLFF.

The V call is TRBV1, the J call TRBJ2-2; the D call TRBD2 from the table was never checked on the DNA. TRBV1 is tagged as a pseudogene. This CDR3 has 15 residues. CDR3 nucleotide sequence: TGCACCAGCAGCGCCGGGACTAGCGACACCGGGGAGCTGTTTTTT. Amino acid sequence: CTSSAGTSDTGELFF.

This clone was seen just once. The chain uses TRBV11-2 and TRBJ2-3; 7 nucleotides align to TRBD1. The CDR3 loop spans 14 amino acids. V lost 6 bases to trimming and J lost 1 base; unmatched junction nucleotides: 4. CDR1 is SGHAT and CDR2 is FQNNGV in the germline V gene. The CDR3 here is CASSSGTGTDTQYF. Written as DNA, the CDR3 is TGTGCCAGCAGTTCCGGGACAGGCACAGATACGCAGTATTTT. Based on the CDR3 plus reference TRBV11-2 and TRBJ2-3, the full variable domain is EAGVAQSPRYKIIEKRQSVAFWCNPISGHATLYWYQQILGQGPKLLIQFQNNGVVDDSQLPKDRFSAERLKGVDSTLKIQPAKLEDSAVYLCASSSGTGTDTQYFGPGTRLTVL.

The DNA for the CDR3 is TGTGCCAGCACCATATGGGGCCTATGGGTTCCAACGAACACTGAAGCTTTCTTT. Protein: CASTIWGLWVPTNTEAFF. This chain connects TRBV21-1 to TRBJ1-1; the table's TRBD1 call for D was not verified on the DNA. TRBV21-1 is assigned pseudogene status. The CDR3 spans 18 residues.

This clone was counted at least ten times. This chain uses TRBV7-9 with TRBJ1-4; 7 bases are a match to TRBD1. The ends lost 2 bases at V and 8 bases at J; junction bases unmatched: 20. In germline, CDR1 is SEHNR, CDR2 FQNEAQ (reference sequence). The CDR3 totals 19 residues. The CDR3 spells CASSLMRGQLKDRPEKLFF. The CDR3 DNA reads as TGTGCCAGCAGCTTAATGCGCGGACAGCTCAAGGACAGGCCAGAAAAACTGTTTTTT. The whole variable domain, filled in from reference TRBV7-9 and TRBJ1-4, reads DTGVSQNPRHKITKRGQNVTFRCDPISEHNRLYWYRQTLGQGPEFLTYFQNEAQLEKSRLLSDRFSAERPKGSFSTLEIQRTEQGDSAMYLCASSLMRGQLKDRPEKLFFGSGTQLSVL.

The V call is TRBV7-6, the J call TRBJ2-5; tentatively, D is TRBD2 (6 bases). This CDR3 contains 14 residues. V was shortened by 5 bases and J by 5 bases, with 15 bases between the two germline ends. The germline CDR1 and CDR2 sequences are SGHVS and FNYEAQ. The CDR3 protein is CASSAWDSGETQYF. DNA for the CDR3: TGTGCCAGCAGCGCCTGGGACTCCGGGGAGACCCAGTACTTC.

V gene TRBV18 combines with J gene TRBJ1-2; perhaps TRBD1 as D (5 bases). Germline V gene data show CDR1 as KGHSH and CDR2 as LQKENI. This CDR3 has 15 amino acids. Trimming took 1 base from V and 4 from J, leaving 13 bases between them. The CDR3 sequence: CASSPLPGLSYGYTF. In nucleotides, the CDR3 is TGTGCCAGCTCACCACTTCCGGGACTCAGCTATGGCTACACCTTC.

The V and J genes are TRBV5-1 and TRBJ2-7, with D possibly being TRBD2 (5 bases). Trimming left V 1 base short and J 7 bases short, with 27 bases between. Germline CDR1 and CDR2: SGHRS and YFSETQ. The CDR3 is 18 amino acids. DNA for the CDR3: TGCGCCAGCAGCTTGATCCCCGGTACGGGTTACAGTGGGGAGGAGCAGTACTTC. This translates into CASSLIPGTGYSGEEQYF.

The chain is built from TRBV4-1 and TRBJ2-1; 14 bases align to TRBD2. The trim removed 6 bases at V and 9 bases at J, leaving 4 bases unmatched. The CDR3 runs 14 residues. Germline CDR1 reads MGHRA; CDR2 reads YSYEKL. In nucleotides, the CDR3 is TGCGCCAGCAGGGGACTAGCGGGAGTCCGTGAGCAGTTCTTC. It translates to CASRGLAGVREQFF.

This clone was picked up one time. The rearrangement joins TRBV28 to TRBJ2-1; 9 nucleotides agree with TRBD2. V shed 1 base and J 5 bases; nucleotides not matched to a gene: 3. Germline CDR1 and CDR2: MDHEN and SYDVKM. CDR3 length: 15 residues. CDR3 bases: TGTGCCAGCAGTTTATTAGCGGGAGCGGACAATGAGCAGTTCTTC. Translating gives CASSLLAGADNEQFF.

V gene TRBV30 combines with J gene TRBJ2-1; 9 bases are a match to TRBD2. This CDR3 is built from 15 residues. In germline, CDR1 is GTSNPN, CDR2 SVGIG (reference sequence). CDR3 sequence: CAFRRGAGGLDEQFF. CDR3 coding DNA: TGTGCATTCCGGAGGGGAGCGGGAGGTCTCGATGAGCAGTTCTTC.

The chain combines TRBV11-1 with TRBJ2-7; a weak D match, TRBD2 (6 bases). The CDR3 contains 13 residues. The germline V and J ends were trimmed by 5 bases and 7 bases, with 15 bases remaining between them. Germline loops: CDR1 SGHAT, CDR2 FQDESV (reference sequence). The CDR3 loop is CASSPTLAGEQYF. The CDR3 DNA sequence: TGTGCCAGCAGCCCCACACTGGCGGGGGAGCAGTACTTC.

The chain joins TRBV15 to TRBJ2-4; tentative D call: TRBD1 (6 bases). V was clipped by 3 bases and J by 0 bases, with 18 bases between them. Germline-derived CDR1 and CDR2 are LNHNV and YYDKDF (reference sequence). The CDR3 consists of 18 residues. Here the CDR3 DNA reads TGTGCCACCAGCAGGGAGATGGGGGCCTCGATAGCCAAAAACATTCAGTACTTC. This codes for CATSREMGASIAKNIQYF.

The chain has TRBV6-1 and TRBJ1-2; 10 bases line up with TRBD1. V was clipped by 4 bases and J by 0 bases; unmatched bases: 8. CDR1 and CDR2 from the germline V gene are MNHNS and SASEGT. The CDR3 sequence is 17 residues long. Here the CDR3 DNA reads TGTGCCAGCAGTGGGCCGGGACAGGGGTTTCCTAACTATGGCTACACCTTC. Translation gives CASSGPGQGFPNYGYTF.

For the CDR3, the DNA is TGTGCCAGCAGCCAAGATCGGACTAGCGCAGATACGCAGTATTTT. Its translation is CASSQDRTSADTQYF. The rearrangement joins TRBV4-2 to TRBJ2-3, with 9 positions matching TRBD2. V shed 0 bases and J 4 bases; nucleotides not matched to a gene: 2. Germline loops: CDR1 LGHNA, CDR2 YNFKEQ. The CDR3 runs to 15 residues.

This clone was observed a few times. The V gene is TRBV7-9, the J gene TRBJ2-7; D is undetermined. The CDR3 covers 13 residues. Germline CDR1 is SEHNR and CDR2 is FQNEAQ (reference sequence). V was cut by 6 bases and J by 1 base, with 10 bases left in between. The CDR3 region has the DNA TGTGCCAGCAGTCCAATCATGTCCTACGAGCAGTACTTC. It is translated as CASSPIMSYEQYF.

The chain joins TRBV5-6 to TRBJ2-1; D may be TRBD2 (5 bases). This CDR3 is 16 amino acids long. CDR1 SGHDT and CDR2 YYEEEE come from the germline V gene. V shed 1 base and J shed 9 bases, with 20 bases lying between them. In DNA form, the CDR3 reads TGTGCCAGCAGCTTGATAGCTAGCTATTTGACGAGTGAGCAGTTCTTC. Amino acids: CASSLIASYLTSEQFF. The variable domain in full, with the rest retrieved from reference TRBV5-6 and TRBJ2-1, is DAGVTQSPTHLIKTRGQQVTLRCSPKSGHDTVSWYQQALGQGPQFIFQYYEEEERQRGNFPDRFSGHQFPNYSSELNVNALLLGDSALYLCASSLIASYLTSEQFFGPGTRLTVL.

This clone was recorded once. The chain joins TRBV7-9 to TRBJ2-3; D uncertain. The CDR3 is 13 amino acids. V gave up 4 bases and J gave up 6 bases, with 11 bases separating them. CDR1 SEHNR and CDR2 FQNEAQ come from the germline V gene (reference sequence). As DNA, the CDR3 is TGTGCCAGCAGCTCCATATTCGCGGATACGCAGTATTTT. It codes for CASSSIFADTQYF.

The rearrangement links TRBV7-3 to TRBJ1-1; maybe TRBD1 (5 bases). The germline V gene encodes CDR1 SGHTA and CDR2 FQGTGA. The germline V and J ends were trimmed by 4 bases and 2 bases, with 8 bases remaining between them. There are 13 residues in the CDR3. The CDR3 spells CASSYQGNTEAFF. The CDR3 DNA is TGTGCCAGCAGCTATCAGGGAAACACTGAAGCTTTCTTT.

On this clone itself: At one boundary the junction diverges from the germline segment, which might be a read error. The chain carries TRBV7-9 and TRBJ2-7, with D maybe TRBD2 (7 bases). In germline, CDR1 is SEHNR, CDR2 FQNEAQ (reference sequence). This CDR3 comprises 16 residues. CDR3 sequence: CSSSSGVREFSYEQYF. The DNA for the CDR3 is TGTTCCAGCAGCTCAGGGGTGCGGGAGTTCTCCTACGAGCAGTACTTC.